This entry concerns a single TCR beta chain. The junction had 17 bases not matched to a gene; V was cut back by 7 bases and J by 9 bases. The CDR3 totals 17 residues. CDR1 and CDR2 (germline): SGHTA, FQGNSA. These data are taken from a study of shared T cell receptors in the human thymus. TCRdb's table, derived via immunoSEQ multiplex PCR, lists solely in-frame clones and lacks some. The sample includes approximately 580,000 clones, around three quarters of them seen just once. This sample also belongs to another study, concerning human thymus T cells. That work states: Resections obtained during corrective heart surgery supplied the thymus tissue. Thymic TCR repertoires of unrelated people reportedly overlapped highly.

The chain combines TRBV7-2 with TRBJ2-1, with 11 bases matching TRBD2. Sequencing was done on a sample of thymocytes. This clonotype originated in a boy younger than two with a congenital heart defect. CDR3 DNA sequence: TGTGCCAGCATCCCTCGAGGGCTAGCGGGAGGTCTCGGTGAGCAGTTCTTC. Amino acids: CASIPRGLAGGLGEQFF.